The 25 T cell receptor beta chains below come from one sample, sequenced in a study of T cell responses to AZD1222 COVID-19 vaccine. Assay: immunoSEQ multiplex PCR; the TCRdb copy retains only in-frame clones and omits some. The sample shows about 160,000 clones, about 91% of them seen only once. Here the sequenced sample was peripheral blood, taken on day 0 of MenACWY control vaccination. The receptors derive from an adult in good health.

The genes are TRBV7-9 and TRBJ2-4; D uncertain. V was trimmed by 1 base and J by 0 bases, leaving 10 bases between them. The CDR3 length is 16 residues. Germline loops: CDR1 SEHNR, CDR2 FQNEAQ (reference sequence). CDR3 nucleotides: TGTGCCAGCAGCTTAGGGGTGGGTGTAGCCAAAAACATTCAGTACTTC. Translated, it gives CASSLGVGVAKNIQYF.

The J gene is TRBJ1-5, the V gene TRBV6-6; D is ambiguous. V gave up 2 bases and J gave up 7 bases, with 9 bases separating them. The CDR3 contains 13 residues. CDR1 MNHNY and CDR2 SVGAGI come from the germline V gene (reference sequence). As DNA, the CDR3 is TGTGCCAGCAGTTACGGGGTAAGCCAGCCCCAGCATTTT. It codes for CASSYGVSQPQHF.

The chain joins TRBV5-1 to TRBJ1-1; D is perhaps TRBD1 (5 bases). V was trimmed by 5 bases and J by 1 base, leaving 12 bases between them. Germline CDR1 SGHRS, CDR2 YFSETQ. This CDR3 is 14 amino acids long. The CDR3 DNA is TGCGCCAGCAGGTTCGAAGGGGCGAACACTGAAGCTTTCTTT. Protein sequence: CASRFEGANTEAFF.

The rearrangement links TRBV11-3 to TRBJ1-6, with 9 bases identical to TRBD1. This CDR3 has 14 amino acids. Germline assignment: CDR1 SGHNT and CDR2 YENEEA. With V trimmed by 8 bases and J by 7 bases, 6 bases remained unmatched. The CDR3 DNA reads TGTGCCAGCGGGCGGGACAGGGCCAATTCACCCCTCCACTTT. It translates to CASGRDRANSPLHF.

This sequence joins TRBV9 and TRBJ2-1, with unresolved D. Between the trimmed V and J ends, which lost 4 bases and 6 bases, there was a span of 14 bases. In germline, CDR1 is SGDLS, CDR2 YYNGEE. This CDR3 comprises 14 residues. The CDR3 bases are TGTGCCAGCAGCCTCGTGTCTGGGTCCAATGAGCAGTTCTTC. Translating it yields CASSLVSGSNEQFF. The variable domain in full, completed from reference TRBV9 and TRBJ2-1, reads DSGVTQTPKHLITATGQRVTLRCSPRSGDLSVYWYQQSLDQGLQFLIQYYNGEERAKGNILERFSAQQFPDLHSELNLSSLELGDSALYFCASSLVSGSNEQFFGPGTRLTVL.

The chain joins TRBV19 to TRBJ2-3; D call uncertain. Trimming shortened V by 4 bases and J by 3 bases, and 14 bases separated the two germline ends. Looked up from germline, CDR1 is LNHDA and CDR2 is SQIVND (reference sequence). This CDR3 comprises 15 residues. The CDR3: CASSTNTLGTDTQYF. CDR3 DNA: TGTGCCAGTAGTACTAATACCCTGGGGACAGATACGCAGTATTTT.

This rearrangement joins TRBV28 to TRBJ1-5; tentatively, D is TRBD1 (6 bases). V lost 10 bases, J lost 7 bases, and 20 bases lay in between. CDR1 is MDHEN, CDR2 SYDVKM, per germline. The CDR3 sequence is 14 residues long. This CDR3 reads CATDVQGTGQPQHF. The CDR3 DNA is TGTGCCACCGACGTACAGGGAACCGGCCAGCCCCAGCATTTT.

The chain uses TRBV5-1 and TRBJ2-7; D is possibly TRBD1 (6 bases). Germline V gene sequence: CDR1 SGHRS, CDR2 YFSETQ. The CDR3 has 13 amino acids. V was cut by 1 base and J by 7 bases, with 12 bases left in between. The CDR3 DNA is TGCGCCAGCAGCTTGCCAGGGGAGAGGGAGCAGTACTTC. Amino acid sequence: CASSLPGEREQYF.

CDR3 region: CASSRPSREPGTEAFF. In nucleotides, the CDR3 is TGTGCCAGCAGTCGACCGTCCCGGGAACCGGGGACTGAAGCTTTCTTT. The chain carries TRBV7-9 and TRBJ1-1; no reliable D call. The CDR3 length is 16 residues. Germline loops: CDR1 SEHNR, CDR2 FQNEAQ (reference sequence). Between the trimmed V and J ends, which lost 6 bases and 5 bases, there was a span of 22 bases. Drawing the rest from reference TRBV7-9 and TRBJ1-1, the complete variable domain is DTGVSQNPRHKITKRGQNVTFRCDPISEHNRLYWYRQTLGQGPEFLTYFQNEAQLEKSRLLSDRFSAERPKGSFSTLEIQRTEQGDSAMYLCASSRPSREPGTEAFFGQGTRLTVV.

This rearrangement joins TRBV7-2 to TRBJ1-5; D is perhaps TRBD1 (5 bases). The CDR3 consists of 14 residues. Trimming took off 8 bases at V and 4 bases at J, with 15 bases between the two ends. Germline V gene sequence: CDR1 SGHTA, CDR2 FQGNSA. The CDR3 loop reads CASARGLANQPQHF. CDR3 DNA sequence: TGTGCCAGCGCCCGGGGCTTAGCAAATCAGCCCCAGCATTTT.

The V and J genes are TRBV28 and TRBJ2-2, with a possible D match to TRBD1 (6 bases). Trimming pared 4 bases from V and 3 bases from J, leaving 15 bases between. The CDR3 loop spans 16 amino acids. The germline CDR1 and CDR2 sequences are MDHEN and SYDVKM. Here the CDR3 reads CASSSRTASHTGELFF. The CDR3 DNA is TGTGCCAGCAGTTCCCGGACAGCTTCTCACACCGGGGAGCTGTTTTTT.

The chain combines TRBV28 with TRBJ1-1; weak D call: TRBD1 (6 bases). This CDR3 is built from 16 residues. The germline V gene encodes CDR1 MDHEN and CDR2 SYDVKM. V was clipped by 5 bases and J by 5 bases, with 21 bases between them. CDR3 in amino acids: CASSATGTSRRTEAFF. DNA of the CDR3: TGTGCCAGCAGTGCTACAGGGACCTCTCGACGGACTGAAGCTTTCTTT.

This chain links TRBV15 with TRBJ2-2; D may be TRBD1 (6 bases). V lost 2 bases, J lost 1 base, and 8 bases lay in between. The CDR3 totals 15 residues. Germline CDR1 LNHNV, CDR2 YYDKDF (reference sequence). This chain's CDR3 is CATSRQGLNTGELFF. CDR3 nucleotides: TGTGCCACCAGCAGACAGGGGTTGAACACCGGGGAGCTGTTTTTT. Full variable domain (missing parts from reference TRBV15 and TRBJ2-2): DAMVIQNPRYQVTQFGKPVTLSCSQTLNHNVMYWYQQKSSQAPKLLFHYYDKDFNNEADTPDNFQSRRPNTSFCFLDIRSPGLGDTAMYLCATSRQGLNTGELFFGEGSRLTVL.

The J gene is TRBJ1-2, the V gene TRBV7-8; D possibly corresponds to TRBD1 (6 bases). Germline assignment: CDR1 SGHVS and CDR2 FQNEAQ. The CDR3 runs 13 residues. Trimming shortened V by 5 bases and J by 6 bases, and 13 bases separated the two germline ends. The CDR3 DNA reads TGTGCCAGCAGCCCAGACAGGTCCAATGGCTACACCTTC. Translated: CASSPDRSNGYTF.

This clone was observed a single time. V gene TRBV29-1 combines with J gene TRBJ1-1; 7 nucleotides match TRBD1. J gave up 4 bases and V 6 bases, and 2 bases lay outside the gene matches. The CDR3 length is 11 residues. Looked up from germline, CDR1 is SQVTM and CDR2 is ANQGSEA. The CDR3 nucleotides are TGCAGCGTCGGGACAGTCACTGAAGCTTTCTTT. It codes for CSVGTVTEAFF. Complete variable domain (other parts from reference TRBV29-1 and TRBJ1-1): SAVISQKPSRDICQRGTSLTIQCQVDSQVTMMFWYRQQPGQSLTLIATANQGSEATYESGFVIDKFPISRPNLTFSTLTVSNMSPEDSSIYLCSVGTVTEAFFGQGTRLTVV.

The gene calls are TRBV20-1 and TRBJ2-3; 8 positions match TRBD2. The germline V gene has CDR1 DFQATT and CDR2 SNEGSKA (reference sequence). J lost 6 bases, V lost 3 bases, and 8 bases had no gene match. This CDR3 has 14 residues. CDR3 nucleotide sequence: TGCAGTGCTAGTCCGGGAGGGCCGTTGGATACGCAGTATTTT. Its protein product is CSASPGGPLDTQYF.

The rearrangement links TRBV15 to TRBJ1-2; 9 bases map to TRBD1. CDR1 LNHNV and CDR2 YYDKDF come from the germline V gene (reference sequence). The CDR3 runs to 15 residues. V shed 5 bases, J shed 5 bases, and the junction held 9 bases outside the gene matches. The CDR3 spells CATSLQGALGYGYTF. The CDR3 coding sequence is TGTGCCACCAGCCTACAGGGGGCGCTCGGTTATGGCTACACCTTC.

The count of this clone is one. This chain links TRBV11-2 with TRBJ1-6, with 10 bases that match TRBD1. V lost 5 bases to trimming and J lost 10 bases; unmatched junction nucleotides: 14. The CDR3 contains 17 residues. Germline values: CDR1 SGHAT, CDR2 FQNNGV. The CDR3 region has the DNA TGTGCCAGCAGCCCCCCCGCGAGGACAGGGGGAGGGTCACCCCTCCACTTT. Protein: CASSPPARTGGGSPLHF.

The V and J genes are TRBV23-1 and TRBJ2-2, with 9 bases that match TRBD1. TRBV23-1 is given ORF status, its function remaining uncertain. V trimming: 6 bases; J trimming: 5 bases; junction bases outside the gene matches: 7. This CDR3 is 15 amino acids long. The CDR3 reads CASSSDRGGTGELFF. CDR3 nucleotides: TGCGCCAGCAGCTCTGACAGGGGGGGGACCGGGGAGCTGTTTTTT.

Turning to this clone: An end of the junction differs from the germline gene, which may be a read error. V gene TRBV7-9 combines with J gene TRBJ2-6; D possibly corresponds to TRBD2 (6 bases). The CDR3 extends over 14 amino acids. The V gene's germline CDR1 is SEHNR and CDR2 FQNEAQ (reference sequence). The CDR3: CASSLATGANVLTF. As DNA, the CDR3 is TGTGCCAGCAGCCTAGCGACTGGGGCCAACGTCCTGACTTTC.

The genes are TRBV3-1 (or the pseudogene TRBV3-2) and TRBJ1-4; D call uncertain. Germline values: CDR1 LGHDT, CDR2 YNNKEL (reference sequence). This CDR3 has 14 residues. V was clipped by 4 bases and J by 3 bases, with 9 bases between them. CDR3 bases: TGTGCCAGCAGCCCCTGGACGGCTAATGAAAAACTGTTTTTT. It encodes CASSPWTANEKLFF.

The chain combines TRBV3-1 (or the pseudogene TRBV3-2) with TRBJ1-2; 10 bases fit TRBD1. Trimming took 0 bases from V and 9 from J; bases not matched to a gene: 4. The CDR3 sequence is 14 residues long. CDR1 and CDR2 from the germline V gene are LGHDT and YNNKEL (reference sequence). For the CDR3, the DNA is TGTGCCAGCAGCCAAGACGGGACAGGGGTTCGCTACACCTTC. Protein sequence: CASSQDGTGVRYTF.

As DNA, the CDR3 is TGTGCCAGCAGCTTAATCGCGCCTACCTATGGCTACACCTTC. This translates into CASSLIAPTYGYTF. J is TRBJ1-2 and V is TRBV7-2; no clear D. CDR3 length: 14 residues. V gave up 2 bases and J gave up 4 bases, with 11 bases separating them. Germline assignment: CDR1 SGHTA and CDR2 FQGNSA.

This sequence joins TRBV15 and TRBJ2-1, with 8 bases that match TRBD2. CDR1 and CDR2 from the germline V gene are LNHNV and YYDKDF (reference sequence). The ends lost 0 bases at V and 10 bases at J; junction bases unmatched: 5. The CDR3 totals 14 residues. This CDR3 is CATSRDRTSREQFF. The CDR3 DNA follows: TGTGCCACCAGCAGAGATCGGACTAGCAGGGAGCAGTTCTTC.

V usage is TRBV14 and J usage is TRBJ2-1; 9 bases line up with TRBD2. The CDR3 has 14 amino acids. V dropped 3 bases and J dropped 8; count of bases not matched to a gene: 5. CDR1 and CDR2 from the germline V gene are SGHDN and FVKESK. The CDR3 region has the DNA TGTGCCAGCAGCCAGTCTAGCGGGATGCATGAGCAGTTCTTC. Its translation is CASSQSSGMHEQFF.